The 24 T cell receptor beta chains below come from one sample, sequenced in a study of blood T cell repertoires in COVID-19. The protocol was immunoSEQ multiplex PCR, while the TCRdb copy is restricted to in-frame clones and leaves out a portion. The sample includes about 130,000 clones, around 76% of them seen just once. Sequencing was carried out using peripheral blood. These receptors were collected from a human donor in a cohort sampled during active COVID-19.

In its sample, this clone was seen once. The chain employs TRBV7-8 and TRBJ2-5, with 12 bases fitting TRBD2. The germline V gene has CDR1 SGHVS and CDR2 FQNEAQ. The CDR3 is made up of 16 amino acids. V lost 5 bases to trimming and J lost 1 base; unmatched junction nucleotides: 5. The CDR3 nucleotides read TGTGCCAGCAGCCGATTGACTAGCGGGGGCCAAGAGACCCAGTACTTC. It translates to CASSRLTSGGQETQYF.

This sequence joins TRBV5-1 and TRBJ2-3, with TRBD1 matching over 7 bases. V lost 3 bases to trimming and J lost 7 bases; unmatched junction nucleotides: 11. The CDR3 sequence is 15 residues long. In germline, CDR1 is SGHRS, CDR2 YFSETQ. CDR3 bases: TGCGCCAGCAGCTCAAGGGGGCCCGACTTAAATACGCAGTATTTT. Translated: CASSSRGPDLNTQYF.

This clone appeared a few times. The gene calls are TRBV27 and TRBJ1-3; D is possibly TRBD1 (5 bases). There are 18 residues in the CDR3. Trimming took off 6 bases at V and 1 base at J, with 22 bases between the two ends. Looked up from germline, CDR1 is MNHEY and CDR2 is SMNVEV (reference sequence). CDR3 bases: TGTGCCAGCAGCATAGGGGTTTGGCAGACGATGTCTGGAAACACCATATATTTT. Translation gives CASSIGVWQTMSGNTIYF.

J is TRBJ2-5 and V is TRBV15, with TRBD2 matching over 7 bases. The CDR3 is 14 residues long. With V trimmed by 5 bases and J by 2 bases, 5 bases remained unmatched. Per germline, CDR1 LNHNV and CDR2 YYDKDF (reference sequence). The CDR3 sequence is CATSRAAGQETQYF. The DNA of the CDR3 is TGTGCCACCAGCCGAGCAGCGGGGCAAGAGACCCAGTACTTC. The full variable domain, in which reference TRBV15 and TRBJ2-5 provide the parts outside the CDR3, is DAMVIQNPRYQVTQFGKPVTLSCSQTLNHNVMYWYQQKSSQAPKLLFHYYDKDFNNEADTPDNFQSRRPNTSFCFLDIRSPGLGDTAMYLCATSRAAGQETQYFGPGTRLLVL.

Only a few counts were recorded for this clone. The rearrangement links TRBV4-1 to TRBJ1-3; a possible D gene is TRBD1 (5 bases). V shed 4 bases and J shed 4 bases, with 17 bases lying between them. Germline loops: CDR1 MGHRA, CDR2 YSYEKL. The CDR3 is made up of 16 amino acids. The DNA of the CDR3 is TGCGCCAGCAGCCCCCACCTCAGCAGGGTAGGAAACACCATATATTTT. Protein: CASSPHLSRVGNTIYF.

The chain has TRBV11-1 and TRBJ1-1, with a tentative D call TRBD1 (6 bases). CDR3 length: 15 residues. Trimming left V 4 bases short and J 4 bases short, with 16 bases between. The germline V gene encodes CDR1 SGHAT and CDR2 FQDESV (reference sequence). CDR3 sequence (DNA): TGTGCCAGCAGCTCCAAGGGGGTAGGGTCCACTGAAGCTTTCTTT. Its translation: CASSSKGVGSTEAFF.

V and J are TRBV6-4 and TRBJ2-1; 10 bases align to TRBD2. V lost 6 bases, J lost 8 bases, and 10 bases stayed unmatched. The CDR3 spans 15 residues. From germline, CDR1 is MRHNA and CDR2 SNTAGT. DNA for the CDR3: TGTGCCAGCAGCCTCGAGACTAGCGGGCCCGATGAGCAGTTCTTC. Translating it yields CASSLETSGPDEQFF.

The rearrangement links TRBV2 to TRBJ2-3; 10 bases are a match to TRBD2. CDR3 length equals 16 residues. J was trimmed by 0 bases and V by 4 bases; bases with no gene match: 4. CDR1 is SNHLY and CDR2 is FYNNEI in the germline V gene. The CDR3 DNA follows: TGTGCCAGCAGTGCGACTAGCGGGCTAAGCACAGATACGCAGTATTTT. Translated, it gives CASSATSGLSTDTQYF. The full variable domain, its missing parts supplied by reference TRBV2 and TRBJ2-3, is EPEVTQTPSHQVTQMGQEVILRCVPISNHLYFYWYRQILGQKVEFLVSFYNNEISEKSEIFDDQFSVERPDGSNFTLKIRSTKLEDSAMYFCASSATSGLSTDTQYFGPGTRLTVL.

The chain couples TRBV11-2 to TRBJ2-6, with a weak D call TRBD1 (7 bases). Trimming pared 7 bases from V and 1 base from J, leaving 20 bases between. CDR1 is SGHAT and CDR2 is FQNNGV in the germline V gene. CDR3 length: 18 amino acids. CDR3: CASTTYRGLRSGANVLTF. DNA of the CDR3: TGTGCCAGCACGACCTACAGGGGACTCCGATCTGGGGCCAACGTCCTGACTTTC.

J is TRBJ1-4 and V is TRBV7-8, with D perhaps matching TRBD1 (6 bases). The CDR3 runs to 16 residues. V was cut by 5 bases and J by 1 base, with 14 bases left in between. CDR1 is SGHVS, CDR2 FQNEAQ, per germline. CDR3 nucleotides: TGTGCCAGCAGCGCCTCCAGGGGAATAACTAATGAAAAACTGTTTTTT. Protein: CASSASRGITNEKLFF.

The gene calls are TRBV19 and TRBJ2-7; weak D call: TRBD1 (5 bases). CDR3 length: 12 residues. Germline loops: CDR1 LNHDA, CDR2 SQIVND (reference sequence). The ends were cut back, 3 bases at V and 5 bases at J, with 8 bases in the middle. This CDR3 reads CASSITRDEQYF. The CDR3 DNA reads as TGTGCCAGTAGTATTACCAGGGACGAGCAGTACTTC.

V and J are TRBV3-1 (or the pseudogene TRBV3-2) and TRBJ1-3, with 9 bases aligning to TRBD1. J was trimmed by 1 base and V by 4 bases; bases with no gene match: 2. CDR3 size: 15 residues. The germline CDR1 and CDR2 sequences are LGHDT and YNNKEL (reference sequence). The CDR3 loop reads CASSRTGDSGNTIYF. CDR3 bases: TGTGCCAGCAGCCGGACAGGGGATTCTGGAAACACCATATATTTT.

The chain has TRBV24-1 and TRBJ2-7; D might be TRBD1 (6 bases). Germline CDR1 is KGHDR and CDR2 is SFDVKD. The V end was cut by 3 bases, the J end by 4 bases, with 18 bases between. The length of the CDR3 is 16 residues. The CDR3 spells CATSDPILGQLYEQYF. Written as DNA, the CDR3 is TGTGCCACCAGTGATCCTATTTTAGGACAGTTGTACGAGCAGTACTTC.

This clone was seen a few times. The chain is built from TRBV7-9 and TRBJ1-4, with 7 bases identical to TRBD1. The CDR3 is 14 amino acids. Germline CDR1 SEHNR, CDR2 FQNEAQ (reference sequence). The trim removed 0 bases at V and 5 bases at J, leaving 0 bases unmatched. The CDR3 loop reads CASSLARGNEKLFF. The DNA of the CDR3 is TGTGCCAGCAGCTTAGCCAGGGGGAATGAAAAACTGTTTTTT.

The V gene is TRBV10-3, the J gene TRBJ1-1; 8 bases match TRBD1. V dropped 2 bases and J dropped 0; count of bases not matched to a gene: 5. This CDR3 is 16 amino acids long. Germline V gene lookup returns CDR1 ENHRY and CDR2 SYGVKD. CDR3 loop: CAISEPPDRVNTEAFF. CDR3 DNA sequence: TGTGCCATCAGTGAGCCCCCGGACAGGGTGAACACTGAAGCTTTCTTT.

Comment on this clone: The same CDR3 can be traced to other DNA sequences in this sample. The V call is TRBV24-1, the J call TRBJ2-1; 9 nucleotides align to TRBD2. Germline V lookup: CDR1 KGHDR, CDR2 SFDVKD. The CDR3 runs 16 residues. With V trimmed by 5 bases and J by 7 bases, 11 bases remained unmatched. CDR3 coding DNA: TGTGCCACCAGTGGGGGGCGGCGGGGGGGCCAGAATGAGCAGTTCTTC. Translated, it gives CATSGGRRGGQNEQFF.

V gene TRBV14 combines with J gene TRBJ2-5, with 7 bases matching TRBD1. The germline CDR1 and CDR2 sequences are SGHDN and FVKESK. The CDR3 has 16 amino acids. J was trimmed by 5 bases and V by 0 bases; bases with no gene match: 9. CDR3 in amino acids: CASSQETGARVETQYF. As DNA, the CDR3 is TGTGCCAGCAGCCAAGAAACAGGGGCCCGGGTGGAGACCCAGTACTTC.

The rearrangement links TRBV20-1 to TRBJ2-7; tentatively, D is TRBD1 (6 bases). CDR3 length: 16 residues. The V gene lost 3 bases and the J gene lost 0 bases, with 18 bases spanning the gap. Germline CDR1 reads DFQATT; CDR2 reads SNEGSKA (reference sequence). The CDR3 sequence is CSASTVDRLPSYEQYF. Written as DNA, the CDR3 is TGCAGTGCTAGTACGGTGGACAGACTCCCCTCCTACGAGCAGTACTTC.

The chain has TRBV6-5 and TRBJ1-1; D gene ambiguous. The CDR3 length is 14 residues. The V end lost 7 bases, the J end lost 5 bases, and 17 bases lay between the germline ends. Germline V gives CDR1 MNHEY, CDR2 SVGAGI. CDR3 DNA: TGTGCCAGCACCCAATCGAGAGGGAGGACTGAAGCTTTCTTT. Its translation: CASTQSRGRTEAFF.

The gene calls are TRBV5-6 and TRBJ2-7; the match to TRBD1 covers 7 bases. The CDR3 sequence is 14 residues long. Germline V gives CDR1 SGHDT, CDR2 YYEEEE. Unmatched junction bases numbered 19, after V lost 7 bases and J lost 12 bases. The CDR3 DNA follows: TGTGCCAGCGCTTATATGACAGGGAGCCACGATCCGTACTTC. Protein sequence: CASAYMTGSHDPYF.

The chain uses TRBV2 and TRBJ1-1, with unresolved D. The germline V gene encodes CDR1 SNHLY and CDR2 FYNNEI. The V end lost 2 bases, the J end lost 0 bases, and 7 bases lay between the germline ends. The CDR3 spans 14 residues. The CDR3: CASSENRLNTEAFF. The DNA for the CDR3 is TGTGCCAGCAGTGAAAACAGACTGAACACTGAAGCTTTCTTT.

The count of this clone is one. The rearrangement uses TRBV5-1 and TRBJ2-7; 7 positions match TRBD1. The germline V gene encodes CDR1 SGHRS and CDR2 YFSETQ. With 3 bases clipped from V and 5 bases from J, the junction kept 14 bases outside the gene matches. CDR3 size: 16 residues. CDR3 sequence: CASSSYVLQGDHEQYF. DNA of the CDR3: TGCGCCAGCAGCTCCTACGTGTTGCAGGGGGACCACGAGCAGTACTTC. Together with reference TRBV5-1 and TRBJ2-7, the CDR3 gives the full variable domain: KAGVTQTPRYLIKTRGQQVTLSCSPISGHRSVSWYQQTPGQGLQFLFEYFSETQRNKGNFPGRFSGRQFSNSRSEMNVSTLELGDSALYLCASSSYVLQGDHEQYFGPGTRLTVT.

This rearrangement joins TRBV6-5 to TRBJ2-1; a weak D match, TRBD2 (6 bases). Per the germline V gene, CDR1 is MNHEY and CDR2 is SVGAGI. The CDR3 consists of 14 residues. Trimming took 10 bases from V and 0 from J, leaving 13 bases between them. CDR3 residues: CATSPGGSYNEQFF. The CDR3 DNA is TGTGCCACCTCTCCCGGGGGCTCCTACAATGAGCAGTTCTTC.

This sequence joins TRBV2 and TRBJ1-1, with TRBD1 identical over 9 bases. The germline V gene encodes CDR1 SNHLY and CDR2 FYNNEI. V lost 6 bases and J lost 5; bases outside the gene matches: 4. The CDR3 loop spans 13 amino acids. The chain's CDR3 is CASRGQGRTEAFF. Written as DNA, the CDR3 is TGTGCCAGCAGAGGACAGGGGAGGACTGAAGCTTTCTTT.